One and the same sample provided the 30 T cell receptor beta chains below, sequenced in a study of blood T cells in healthy people across ages. Next came a second PCR, run for about 6 to 12 cycles, which used a sample-barcoded 5' primer along with a J-beta primer mix. TCRdb independently ran MiXCR on the 5' RACE reads; one entry per CDR3 protein. This sample carries hundreds of thousands of distinct CDR3 sequences, about three fifths of them seen once, and the ten largest clones take roughly 20%. The material sequenced was blood. The receptors here all came from a man between 25 and 39 years old in good health.

The chain carries TRBV4-2 and TRBJ1-4; D perhaps matches TRBD1 (5 bases). Trimming took 1 base from V and 3 from J, leaving 9 bases between them. This CDR3 is built from 15 residues. Germline lookup yields CDR1 LGHNA and CDR2 YNFKEQ. The chain's CDR3 is CASSQARASNEKLFF. The CDR3 nucleotides are TGTGCCAGCAGCCAAGCCAGGGCGTCTAATGAAAAACTGTTTTTT.

The rearrangement links TRBV7-2 to TRBJ2-7, with no clear D. The CDR3 totals 15 residues. V lost 0 bases to trimming and J lost 1 base, with 10 bases between them. The germline V gene encodes CDR1 SGHTA and CDR2 FQGNSA. CDR3 sequence reads: CASSLAPLASYEQYF. The CDR3, as DNA: TGTGCCAGCAGCTTAGCCCCCCTGGCTTCCTACGAGCAGTACTTC.

The chain links TRBV20-1 to TRBJ2-5, with TRBD1 identical over 7 bases. Unmatched junction bases numbered 6, after V lost 6 bases and J lost 5 bases. The CDR3 consists of 12 residues. Germline values: CDR1 DFQATT, CDR2 SNEGSKA (reference sequence). The CDR3 region has the DNA TGCAGTGCCAGACAGGGTCCGGAGACCCAGTACTTC. Its translation: CSARQGPETQYF.

A single count supports this clonotype. The chain carries TRBV20-1 and TRBJ1-1; D remains unclear. In germline, CDR1 is DFQATT, CDR2 SNEGSKA (reference sequence). The CDR3 sequence is 12 residues long. V was cut by 6 bases and J by 6 bases, with 14 bases left in between. The DNA of the CDR3 is TGCAGTGCAACTCCGACCCTTGCTGAAGCTTTCTTT. Its translation is CSATPTLAEAFF.

The gene calls are TRBV20-1 and TRBJ2-5; D not resolved. Gene TRBJ2-7 matches the end of the DNA better, so the J call may be wrong. Germline CDR1 and CDR2: DFQATT and SNEGSKA (reference sequence). This CDR3 is 14 amino acids long. The CDR3 nucleotides are TGCAGTGCTAGAGCTCTCGAAACGACCTACGAGCAGTACTTC. Encoded protein: CSARALETTYEQYF.

The chain joins TRBV5-1 to TRBJ2-2, with TRBD2 identical over 9 bases. This CDR3 comprises 16 residues. Per the germline V gene, CDR1 is SGHRS and CDR2 is YFSETQ. Trimming at V came to 0 bases and at J to 10 bases, leaving 10 bases not matched to a gene. The CDR3 DNA reads TGCGCCAGCAGCTTGGTCCTGGCGGGAGGGCCGAAGGAGCTGTTTTTT. Translated: CASSLVLAGGPKELFF. Complete variable domain (other parts from reference TRBV5-1 and TRBJ2-2): KAGVTQTPRYLIKTRGQQVTLSCSPISGHRSVSWYQQTPGQGLQFLFEYFSETQRNKGNFPGRFSGRQFSNSRSEMNVSTLELGDSALYLCASSLVLAGGPKELFFGEGSRLTVL.

V and J are TRBV12-3 or TRBV12-4 and TRBJ2-5; D gene unclear. V was shortened by 2 bases and J by 11 bases, with 21 bases between the two germline ends. This CDR3 spans 15 amino acids. CDR3 DNA sequence: TGTGCCAGCAGTTTAAGGATTGGACCCTACGAAAAGCAGTACTTC. It encodes CASSLRIGPYEKQYF.

V gene TRBV2 combines with J gene TRBJ2-5; 8 nucleotides line up with TRBD2. CDR3 length: 14 residues. J lost 5 bases, V lost 0 bases, and 2 bases had no gene match. Germline V gives CDR1 SNHLY, CDR2 FYNNEI. In nucleotides, the CDR3 is TGTGCCAGCAGTGAAGCTTTAGCGGGGGAGACCCAGTACTTC. Translation: CASSEALAGETQYF.

The sample holds a few counts of this clonotype. The chain carries TRBV6-2 or TRBV6-3 and TRBJ2-3; D unclear. Trimming cost V 6 bases and J 2 bases, with 6 bases left between them. Germline V CDR1 and CDR2: MNHEY, SVGEGT. This CDR3 is 12 amino acids long. This CDR3 reads CASRDSTDTQYF. The CDR3 DNA is TGTGCCAGCAGAGACTCCACAGATACGCAGTATTTT.

V usage is TRBV4-2 and J usage is TRBJ2-5; 7 nucleotides match TRBD1. The CDR3 is 14 residues long. The V gene end was trimmed by 0 bases and the J gene end by 4 bases; junction bases not matched to a gene: 2. Germline V gives CDR1 LGHNA, CDR2 YNFKEQ. The CDR3 loop reads CASSQDNRGETQYF. CDR3 coding DNA: TGTGCCAGCAGCCAAGATAACAGGGGAGAGACCCAGTACTTC.

This chain joins TRBV12-3 or TRBV12-4 and TRBJ2-4, with D tentatively TRBD2 (6 bases). The CDR3 has 14 amino acids. V shed 4 bases and J shed 4 bases, with 11 bases lying between them. The chain's CDR3 is CASSWEAGKNIQYF. CDR3 in DNA: TGTGCCAGCAGTTGGGAGGCGGGTAAAAACATTCAGTACTTC.

The rearrangement joins TRBV28 to TRBJ2-3; D not resolved. CDR3 size: 15 residues. The V gene's germline CDR1 is MDHEN and CDR2 SYDVKM. V was trimmed by 3 bases and J by 6 bases, leaving 16 bases between them. The CDR3 is CASSFQGLASDTQYF. In DNA form, the CDR3 reads TGTGCCAGCAGTTTTCAAGGGTTGGCATCGGATACGCAGTATTTT.

A few counts support this clonotype. The chain combines TRBV10-3 with TRBJ2-1, with TRBD2 identical over 7 bases. V gave up 11 bases and J gave up 10 bases; unmatched junction bases: 14. Per the germline V gene, CDR1 is ENHRY and CDR2 is SYGVKD. This CDR3 has 13 residues. Written as DNA, the CDR3 is TGTGCCGTTACCGGGACTATGGGCGCAGAGCAGTTCTTC. This encodes CAVTGTMGAEQFF.

The J gene is TRBJ2-3, the V gene TRBV25-1, with TRBD1 matching over 8 bases. V lost 3 bases, J lost 5 bases, and 4 bases stayed unmatched. CDR3 length equals 14 residues. CDR1 and CDR2 (germline): MGHDK, SYGVNS. CDR3 in amino acids: CASSDLTGVDTQYF. Here the CDR3 DNA reads TGTGCCAGCAGTGACCTGACAGGGGTAGATACGCAGTATTTT.

The chain couples TRBV7-9 to TRBJ2-5, with 7 positions matching TRBD1. The CDR3 covers 14 residues. Germline CDR1 and CDR2: SEHNR and FQNEAQ (reference sequence). V shed 3 bases and J 2 bases; nucleotides not matched to a gene: 3. For the CDR3, the DNA is TGTGCCAGCAGCTTGACAGGGATTCAAGAGACCCAGTACTTC. Translating gives CASSLTGIQETQYF.

This chain uses TRBV11-1 with TRBJ2-1, with unresolved D. The CDR3 runs to 14 residues. Germline CDR1 SGHAT, CDR2 FQDESV (reference sequence). V lost 5 bases to trimming and J lost 4 bases, with 12 bases between them. For the CDR3, the DNA is TGTGCCAGCAGCCAGATTCCCCAGTACAATGAGCAGTTCTTC. Protein sequence: CASSQIPQYNEQFF.

This chain links TRBV2 with TRBJ2-1, with D possibly being TRBD1 (6 bases). Gene TRBJ2-7 matches the end of the DNA better, so the J call may be wrong. CDR1 is SNHLY and CDR2 is FYNNEI in the germline V gene. This CDR3 has 14 amino acids. The CDR3 spells CASSIQGSYNEQYF. In DNA form, the CDR3 reads TGTGCCAGCAGCATCCAGGGGTCCTACAATGAGCAGTACTTC.

In this sample, this clonotype turned up a few times. The rearrangement uses TRBV20-1 and TRBJ1-2; tentatively, D is TRBD1 (5 bases). The germline CDR1 and CDR2 sequences are DFQATT and SNEGSKA (reference sequence). The CDR3 loop spans 13 amino acids. V lost 6 bases to trimming and J lost 1 base, with 12 bases between them. CDR3 nucleotides: TGCAGTGCCCGAGACAGCGTTAACTATGGCTACACCTTC. Protein product: CSARDSVNYGYTF.

This clonotype was found once. The chain couples TRBV20-1 to TRBJ1-5; 8 bases agree with TRBD1. The V gene end was trimmed by 8 bases and the J gene end by 11 bases; junction bases not matched to a gene: 14. Germline V gives CDR1 DFQATT, CDR2 SNEGSKA (reference sequence). This CDR3 spans 13 amino acids. The DNA of the CDR3 is TGCAGTATCCCGACAGGGGAACAAGAGACCCAGCATTTT. It codes for CSIPTGEQETQHF.

The genes are TRBV7-9 and TRBJ1-1, with D uncertain. Germline V lookup: CDR1 SEHNR, CDR2 FQNEAQ (reference sequence). V was shortened by 2 bases and J by 6 bases, with 10 bases between the two germline ends. The CDR3 is 13 residues long. The DNA of the CDR3 is TGTGCCAGCAGCTTAATGTTGGGTCCTGAAGCTTTCTTT. Translating it yields CASSLMLGPEAFF. Using reference TRBV7-9 and TRBJ1-1 for the parts outside the CDR3, the full variable domain is DTGVSQNPRHKITKRGQNVTFRCDPISEHNRLYWYRQTLGQGPEFLTYFQNEAQLEKSRLLSDRFSAERPKGSFSTLEIQRTEQGDSAMYLCASSLMLGPEAFFGQGTRLTVV.

With respect to this clonotype: At one end the junction does not follow the germline gene, possibly because of a read error. The J gene is TRBJ2-3, the V gene TRBV29-1; D is possibly TRBD1 (5 bases). This CDR3 is built from 15 residues. The germline CDR1 and CDR2 sequences are SQVTM and ANQGSEA. CDR3 region: CSVLRDRLATDMQYF. The CDR3 bases are TGCAGCGTGCTGAGAGACCGATTGGCGACAGATATGCAGTATTTT.

The rearrangement joins TRBV7-9 to TRBJ1-2; 11 bases are a match to TRBD1. V dropped 6 bases and J dropped 7; count of bases not matched to a gene: 10. The CDR3 loop spans 15 amino acids. The germline CDR1 and CDR2 sequences are SEHNR and FQNEAQ (reference sequence). As DNA, the CDR3 is TGTGCCAGCAGGTCCGCAGGACAGGGGGCCTGTGGCTACACCTTC. As protein: CASRSAGQGACGYTF. The full variable domain, with the rest looked up from reference TRBV7-9 and TRBJ1-2, is DTGVSQNPRHKITKRGQNVTFRCDPISEHNRLYWYRQTLGQGPEFLTYFQNEAQLEKSRLLSDRFSAERPKGSFSTLEIQRTEQGDSAMYLCASRSAGQGACGYTFGSGTRLTVV.

This clonotype was counted only a few times. V usage is TRBV7-9 and J usage is TRBJ2-3; D is unresolved. This CDR3 is 15 amino acids long. V lost 4 bases and J lost 10, with 21 bases in between. From germline, CDR1 is SEHNR and CDR2 FQNEAQ (reference sequence). The CDR3 DNA reads as TGTGCCAGCAGCTCCCTAACTGAAGCGCAAATCGCGCAGTATTTT. Translation: CASSSLTEAQIAQYF.

This chain connects TRBV6-5 to TRBJ2-7; 12 bases map to TRBD2. This CDR3 region has 17 residues. Germline values: CDR1 MNHEY, CDR2 SVGAGI. V lost 0 bases and J lost 3; bases outside the gene matches: 6. DNA of the CDR3: TGTGCCAGCAGTTACTCCATACTAGCGGGGGGCAACTACGAGCAGTACTTC. This gives the protein CASSYSILAGGNYEQYF.

This clonotype has only a few counts. The chain uses TRBV6-2 or TRBV6-3 and TRBJ2-5; 13 nucleotides match TRBD2. The CDR3 is made up of 18 amino acids. Trimming removed 0 bases from V and 2 bases from J; junction bases left unmatched: 6. CDR1 is MNHEY and CDR2 is SVGEGT in the germline V gene. CDR3 amino acids: CASSYSPGLAGDQETQYF. Written as DNA, the CDR3 is TGTGCCAGCAGTTACTCCCCCGGACTAGCGGGGGATCAAGAGACCCAGTACTTC.

The chain joins TRBV18 to TRBJ2-1, with D unclear. V lost 3 bases and J lost 7, with 10 bases in between. The CDR3 has 13 amino acids. The V gene's germline CDR1 is KGHSH and CDR2 LQKENI. The CDR3 nucleotides are TGTGCCAGCTCACCCCAGGTTGGGAATGAGCAGTTCTTC. As protein: CASSPQVGNEQFF.

J is TRBJ2-1 and V is TRBV7-2; 7 nucleotides agree with TRBD2. Germline V lookup: CDR1 SGHTA, CDR2 FQGNSA. The V gene end was trimmed by 5 bases and the J gene end by 4 bases; junction bases not matched to a gene: 11. This CDR3 is built from 16 residues. The CDR3 sequence is CASSPASSGRYNEQFF. As DNA, the CDR3 is TGTGCCAGCAGCCCTGCTTCTAGCGGACGGTACAATGAGCAGTTCTTC.

The table lists this clonotype with many counts. Here the CDR3 reads CASSSTTRTGEGYTF. CDR3 DNA sequence: TGTGCCAGCAGTTCGACCACTCGGACCGGCGAAGGCTACACCTTC. The V gene is TRBV6-2 or TRBV6-3, the J gene TRBJ1-2, with no clear D. The germline gives CDR1 MNHEY, CDR2 SVGEGT. The CDR3 runs to 15 residues. V lost 4 bases, J lost 8 bases, and 20 bases lay in between.

The rearrangement joins TRBV20-1 to TRBJ2-5, with D maybe TRBD2 (6 bases). V was cut by 0 bases and J by 13 bases, with 24 bases left in between. The CDR3 runs 15 residues. CDR1 DFQATT and CDR2 SNEGSKA come from the germline V gene (reference sequence). The DNA of the CDR3 is TGCAGTGCTAGAGACCCCCTTGGGGGGAGCTACGAGCTGTACTTC. It specifies CSARDPLGGSYELYF.

The chain has TRBV11-2 and TRBJ1-2; D uncertain. V lost 5 bases and J 7 bases, leaving 11 bases between the germline ends. The CDR3 totals 12 residues. Germline V gene lookup returns CDR1 SGHAT and CDR2 FQNNGV. DNA for the CDR3: TGTGCCAGCAGCCTTCCCTGGGGTGGCTACACCTTC. This encodes CASSLPWGGYTF.